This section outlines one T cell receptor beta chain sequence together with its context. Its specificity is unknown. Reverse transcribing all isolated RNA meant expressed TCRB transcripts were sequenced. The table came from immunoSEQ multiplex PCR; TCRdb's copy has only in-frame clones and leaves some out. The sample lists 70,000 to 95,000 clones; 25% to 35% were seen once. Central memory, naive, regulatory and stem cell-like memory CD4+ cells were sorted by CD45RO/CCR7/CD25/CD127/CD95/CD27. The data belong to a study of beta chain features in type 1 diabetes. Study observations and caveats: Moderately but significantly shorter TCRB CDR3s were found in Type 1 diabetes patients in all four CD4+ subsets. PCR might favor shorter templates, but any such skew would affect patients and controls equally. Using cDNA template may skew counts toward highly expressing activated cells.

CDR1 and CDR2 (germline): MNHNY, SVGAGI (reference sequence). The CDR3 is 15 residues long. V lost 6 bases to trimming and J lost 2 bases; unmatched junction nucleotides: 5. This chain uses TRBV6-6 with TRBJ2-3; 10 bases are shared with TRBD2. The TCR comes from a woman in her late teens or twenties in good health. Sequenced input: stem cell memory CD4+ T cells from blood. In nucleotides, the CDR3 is TGTGCCAGCAGCACCCTAGCGGGGGTCACAGATACGCAGTATTTT. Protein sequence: CASSTLAGVTDTQYF.